This TCR beta chain was sequenced during a study of blood T cell repertoires in COVID-19. Whole-study context: Sites in the United States, Italy and Spain provided acute and convalescent COVID-19 samples. The cDNA or gDNA used as material had been derived from T cells, B-cell-depleted T cells, or PBMCs.

With V trimmed by 5 bases and J by 7 bases, 10 bases remained unmatched. CDR1 MNHEY and CDR2 SVGAGI come from the germline V gene. There are 15 residues in the CDR3. Enrolled through a virtual design, the participants were between 18 and 89 years of age and came from about two dozen US areas. This clone was recorded a few times. Per the study methods: Amplifying reference gene primers gave estimates of nucleated cell counts. The assay was immunoSEQ multiplex PCR, and TCRdb's table has in-frame clones only and misses some. V and J calls plus clone size are reproduced from that table; the DNA served to infer D and trimming. Of some 370,000 clones detected, around 83% appear once; the ten largest clones hold roughly 5.1%.

The receptor's source is a woman between 45 and 65 years old who had recovered from COVID-19. The chain employs TRBV6-5 and TRBJ2-2, with TRBD1 identical over 7 bases. Material: PBMCs or T cells enriched from blood (not recorded which). CDR3 DNA: TGTGCCAGCAGTCGTAGACAGGGTGATGGCGGGGAGCTGTTTTTT. It yields the protein CASSRRQGDGGELFF.